This TCR beta chain was captured by sequencing in a study of radiation and T cells in renal cell carcinoma. Whole-study context: Nephrectomy followed 15 Gy stereotactic body radiation by 4 weeks. Study-wide findings and caveats: Baseline intratumoral clonotype presence is unknown without pretreatment biopsies.

The sample's time point: baseline pretreatment blood. As to treatment: 15 Gy SBRT to primary tumor, nephrectomy 4 weeks later. This renal cell carcinoma was of the clear cell type. A word on this clone: Its specificity is unknown.

Data came from immunoSEQ multiplex PCR; TCRdb stores just in-frame clones and leaves some out. The repertoire has approximately 63,000 clones, about three quarters of them found once; the top ten carry approximately 7%. Trimming took 3 bases from V and 7 from J; bases not matched to a gene: 5. The CDR3 covers 15 residues. Germline-derived CDR1 and CDR2 are SGHRS and YFSETQ. V gene TRBV5-1 combines with J gene TRBJ2-2, with 11 bases fitting TRBD1. This clonotype originated in a man aged 55 to 69 with renal cell carcinoma. The specimen comprised blood, sampled from a patient whose treatment included radiotherapy and nephrectomy. CDR3 protein: CASSSGQGAHGELFF. CDR3 bases: TGCGCCAGCAGCTCCGGACAGGGGGCCCACGGGGAGCTGTTTTTT. The full variable domain, in which reference TRBV5-1 and TRBJ2-2 provide the parts outside the CDR3, is KAGVTQTPRYLIKTRGQQVTLSCSPISGHRSVSWYQQTPGQGLQFLFEYFSETQRNKGNFPGRFSGRQFSNSRSEMNVSTLELGDSALYLCASSSGQGAHGELFFGEGSRLTVL.